These 14 T cell receptor beta chains came from one sample sequenced in a study of T cells in Graves' hyperthyroidism and ophthalmopathy (dated by TCRdb to between 2019 and 2020). Receptor amplification or capture employed multiplex PCR. The sequencing machine was an Illumina HiSeq 2000. Amplification of TCR beta CDR3 regions was carried out from RNA transcripts. For the first round of RT-PCR on the TCR CDR3, the HTBI primer set was used together with the Qiagen OneStep RT-PCR kit. Clones were called with MiXCR by TCRdb after fastp trimmed the public reads at Q25, and only in-frame beta chains were retained. Entries that share a CDR3 protein sequence are merged under the most common genes and DNA. Counted in this sample were some 400,000 distinct CDR3 sequences; about 20% of them appeared once. About 3.7% of the sample is held by the ten biggest clonotypes. The source material was blood. Receptors originate from a young woman with Graves' hyperthyroidism.

About this clonotype: At one end, the junction sequence differs from germline, possibly due to a read error. The V gene is TRBV2, the J gene TRBJ1-5; D gene unclear. The CDR3 totals 13 residues. CDR1 is SNHLY and CDR2 is FYNNEI in the germline V gene. CDR3 DNA: TGTGCTAGCATGGCCCAGTACAATCAGCCCCAGCATTTT. This sequence encodes CASMAQYNQPQHF.

This clonotype was seen many times. CDR3 sequence: CAVRQGVNQPQHF. The CDR3 coding sequence is TGTGCCGTACGACAGGGGGTCAATCAGCCCCAGCATTTT. The genes are TRBV7-9 and TRBJ1-5; TRBD1 matches at 9 bases. The J segment lost 3 bases and the V segment lost 11 bases, leaving 5 bases of the junction unmatched. The CDR3 has 13 residues. Germline values: CDR1 SEHNR, CDR2 FQNEAQ (reference sequence). Together with reference TRBV7-9 and TRBJ1-5, the CDR3 gives the full variable domain: DTGVSQNPRHKITKRGQNVTFRCDPISEHNRLYWYRQTLGQGPEFLTYFQNEAQLEKSRLLSDRFSAERPKGSFSTLEIQRTEQGDSAMYLCAVRQGVNQPQHFGDGTRLSIL.

This chain joins TRBV2 and TRBJ2-5; perhaps TRBD1 as D (6 bases). Germline-derived CDR1 and CDR2 are SNHLY and FYNNEI. The CDR3 runs to 13 residues. The V gene lost 4 bases and the J gene lost 3 bases, with 9 bases spanning the gap. As DNA, the CDR3 is TGTGCCAGCAGTGGCTGGACAGAAGAGACCCAGTACTTC. The encoded protein is CASSGWTEETQYF.

There are many counts of this clonotype. V usage is TRBV20-1 and J usage is TRBJ1-2, with a weak D call TRBD1 (6 bases). Between the trimmed V and J ends, which lost 3 bases and 4 bases, there was a span of 21 bases. CDR1 and CDR2 (germline): DFQATT, SNEGSKA (reference sequence). The CDR3 extends over 16 amino acids. CDR3 sequence (DNA): TGCAGTGCTAGCTATAGAGAGAGGGGGGGCCTCTATGGCTACACCTTC. Protein: CSASYRERGGLYGYTF.

This clonotype was counted many times. The V call is TRBV9, the J call TRBJ1-1, with D perhaps matching TRBD1 (6 bases). The germline V gene has CDR1 SGDLS and CDR2 YYNGEE. This CDR3 spans 14 amino acids. The V and J ends lost 3 bases and 1 base respectively, with 10 bases between them. The CDR3 DNA sequence: TGTGCCAGCAGCGCTGGGACACGGAACACTGAAGCTTTCTTT. It is translated as CASSAGTRNTEAFF. The entire variable domain, with the rest obtained from reference TRBV9 and TRBJ1-1, is as follows: DSGVTQTPKHLITATGQRVTLRCSPRSGDLSVYWYQQSLDQGLQFLIQYYNGEERAKGNILERFSAQQFPDLHSELNLSSLELGDSALYFCASSAGTRNTEAFFGQGTRLTVV.

This clonotype was picked up many times. V is TRBV29-1 and J is TRBJ1-2; D might be TRBD1 (6 bases). The CDR3 spans 14 residues. The germline CDR1 and CDR2 sequences are SQVTM and ANQGSEA. V shed 2 bases and J shed 3 bases, with 13 bases lying between them. CDR3 protein: CSVERQGRDYGYTF. The DNA of the CDR3 is TGCAGCGTTGAAAGGCAGGGGAGGGACTATGGCTACACCTTC.

This clonotype was observed a handful of times. The J gene is TRBJ2-3, the V gene TRBV7-2, with D possibly TRBD1 on 6 matching bases. The CDR3 is 15 residues long. Looked up from germline, CDR1 is SGHTA and CDR2 is FQGNSA. The V gene lost 0 bases and the J gene lost 1 base, with 8 bases spanning the gap. This chain's CDR3 is CASSLAGARTDTQYF. The CDR3 bases are TGTGCCAGCAGCTTAGCGGGGGCCCGCACAGATACGCAGTATTTT. Combining the CDR3 with reference TRBV7-2 and TRBJ2-3 gives the whole variable domain GAGVSQSPSNKVTEKGKDVELRCDPISGHTALYWYRQSLGQGLEFLIYFQGNSAPDKSGLPSDRFSAERTGGSVSTLTIQRTQQEDSAVYLCASSLAGARTDTQYFGPGTRLTVL.

This clonotype occurred many times. V usage is TRBV6-1 and J usage is TRBJ2-7; possible D gene TRBD1, 5 bases. Germline-derived CDR1 and CDR2 are MNHNS and SASEGT. Trimming cost V 2 bases and J 5 bases, with 16 bases left between them. The CDR3 is 15 residues long. This CDR3 is CASSEYDSLKDEQYF. As DNA, the CDR3 is TGTGCCAGCAGTGAATATGACAGCCTCAAAGACGAGCAGTACTTC.

This clonotype was detected only a few times. V and J are TRBV11-1 and TRBJ1-1; D might be TRBD1 (6 bases). The CDR3 extends over 16 amino acids. Germline values: CDR1 SGHAT, CDR2 FQDESV (reference sequence). The V and J ends lost 6 bases and 5 bases respectively, with 22 bases between them. CDR3 sequence reads: CASSKIGAGVLTEAFF. CDR3 bases: TGTGCCAGCAGTAAGATTGGTGCAGGGGTGTTGACTGAAGCTTTCTTT. Full variable domain (rest looked up from reference TRBV11-1 and TRBJ1-1): EAEVAQSPRYKITEKSQAVAFWCDPISGHATLYWYRQILGQGPELLVQFQDESVVDDSQLPKDRFSAERLKGVDSTLKIQPAELGDSAMYLCASSKIGAGVLTEAFFGQGTRLTVV.

The chain uses TRBV2 and TRBJ2-3; the D call may be TRBD1 or TRBD2 (5 bases each). The CDR3 runs 15 residues. Trimming took 10 bases from V and 1 from J, leaving 18 bases between them. The V gene's germline CDR1 is SNHLY and CDR2 FYNNEI. The CDR3 nucleotides are TGTGCCAAGACCCTCCGGGGCAGGCGCACAGATACGCAGTATTTT. This codes for CAKTLRGRRTDTQYF.

This clonotype has a handful of counts. The CDR3 nucleotides read TGTGCCATCGGTGTGGGGGGCTGGGAGCAGTACTTC. Its translation is CAIGVGGWEQYF. The chain is built from TRBV10-3 and TRBJ2-7; D tentatively fits TRBD1 or TRBD2 (6 bases each). V lost 8 bases to trimming and J lost 7 bases, with 15 bases between them. This CDR3 is built from 12 residues. Germline V gene data show CDR1 as ENHRY and CDR2 as SYGVKD.

In its sample, this clonotype was seen many times. The chain is built from TRBV4-1 and TRBJ2-7; 8 bases align to TRBD2. Germline lookup yields CDR1 MGHRA and CDR2 YSYEKL. The length of the CDR3 is 16 residues. V dropped 2 bases and J dropped 0; count of bases not matched to a gene: 6. The CDR3 DNA follows: TGCGCCAGCAGCCAATGGGGCGGGGGGCTCTCCTACGAGCAGTACTTC. This encodes CASSQWGGGLSYEQYF.

The sample holds a few counts of this clonotype. The chain couples TRBV7-3 to TRBJ1-5; the D gene is possibly TRBD1 (6 bases). In germline, CDR1 is SGHTA, CDR2 FQGTGA. Trimming removed 7 bases at V and 9 bases at J, with 22 bases between. CDR3 length: 15 residues. CDR3 DNA: TGTGCCAGCACCCCCCCCCGCGGACGCAGGGGGCCCCAGCATTTT. Its translation is CASTPPRGRRGPQHF.

At least ten counts were recorded for this clonotype. The V gene is TRBV10-3, the J gene TRBJ2-7, with 8 bases matching TRBD1. J gave up 1 base and V 8 bases, and 1 base lay outside the gene matches. CDR1 is ENHRY, CDR2 SYGVKD, per germline. CDR3 length equals 12 residues. The CDR3 spells CAIGQGSYEQYF. In nucleotides, the CDR3 is TGTGCCATCGGACAGGGTTCCTACGAGCAGTACTTC.